A single sample is the source of the 19 T cell receptor beta chains below, sequenced in a study of T cell responses to AZD1222 COVID-19 vaccine. The protocol was immunoSEQ multiplex PCR, while the TCRdb copy is restricted to in-frame clones and leaves out a portion. There are approximately 100,000 clones in the sample; 92% occur only once, and about 1.2% lies in the top ten. The specimen was peripheral blood, collected on day 0 of AZD1222 vaccination. The receptor set was obtained from an adult in good health.

A few counts support this clone. This chain joins TRBV19 and TRBJ1-4, with D possibly TRBD1 on 5 matching bases. The CDR3 loop spans 13 amino acids. From germline, CDR1 is LNHDA and CDR2 SQIVND (reference sequence). The V end lost 3 bases, the J end lost 7 bases, and 9 bases lay between the germline ends. CDR3 sequence reads: CASSMDKFEKLFF. The DNA for the CDR3 is TGTGCCAGTAGTATGGACAAATTTGAAAAACTGTTTTTT.

The genes are TRBV21-1 and TRBJ1-2. TRBV21-1 is given as a pseudogene. The CDR3 runs 13 residues. CDR3 nucleotides: TGTGCCAGCAGCCTCAAGGGGACTTATGGCTACACCTTC. This encodes CASSLKGTYGYTF.

V is TRBV18 and J is TRBJ2-3; TRBD1 agrees at 7 bases. Trimming at V came to 1 base and at J to 2 bases, leaving 9 bases not matched to a gene. This CDR3 has 17 amino acids. The germline gives CDR1 KGHSH, CDR2 LQKENI. CDR3 region: CASSPLFPTGITDTQYF. In DNA, the CDR3 is TGTGCCAGCTCACCACTATTTCCGACAGGGATCACAGATACGCAGTATTTT.

This clone was recorded only once. The chain uses TRBV5-1 and TRBJ1-2, with D unclear. Trimming left V 0 bases short and J 0 bases short, with 6 bases between. CDR3 length equals 14 residues. Germline CDR1 is SGHRS and CDR2 is YFSETQ. The CDR3 here is CASSLADPNYGYTF. The CDR3 DNA sequence: TGCGCCAGCAGCTTGGCGGATCCTAACTATGGCTACACCTTC.

V is TRBV5-1 and J is TRBJ2-3; the match to TRBD2 covers 8 bases. With 0 bases clipped from V and 1 base from J, the junction kept 4 bases outside the gene matches. This CDR3 has 16 amino acids. Germline V lookup: CDR1 SGHRS, CDR2 YFSETQ. Here the CDR3 reads CASSLAPTSGTDTQYF. CDR3 DNA: TGCGCCAGCAGCTTGGCCCCGACTAGCGGCACAGATACGCAGTATTTT.

J is TRBJ2-1 and V is TRBV20-1; D is tentatively TRBD1 or TRBD2 (5 bases each). Trimming shortened V by 6 bases and J by 9 bases, and 12 bases separated the two germline ends. The CDR3 runs to 11 residues. Germline loops: CDR1 DFQATT, CDR2 SNEGSKA (reference sequence). CDR3 sequence reads: CSAQRGREQFF. CDR3 nucleotides: TGCAGTGCCCAGAGGGGTCGTGAGCAGTTCTTC.

The chain employs TRBV5-6 and TRBJ1-2; possible D gene TRBD1, 6 bases. The CDR3 sequence is 15 residues long. Germline loops: CDR1 SGHDT, CDR2 YYEEEE. V was shortened by 3 bases and J by 4 bases, with 16 bases between the two germline ends. The CDR3 loop reads CASSSMGQGPYGYTF. The CDR3 DNA is TGTGCCAGCAGCTCAATGGGGCAGGGGCCCTATGGCTACACCTTC.

This rearrangement joins TRBV27 to TRBJ2-2; D may be TRBD1 (5 bases). Trimming left V 7 bases short and J 1 base short, with 19 bases between. CDR3 length: 17 amino acids. In germline, CDR1 is MNHEY, CDR2 SMNVEV (reference sequence). Here the CDR3 DNA reads TGTGCCAGCACCCCTTATGGGGCAAGGGTGAACACCGGGGAGCTGTTTTTT. This translates into CASTPYGARVNTGELFF.

The chain combines TRBV3-1 (or the pseudogene TRBV3-2) with TRBJ2-2; no reliable D call. The CDR3 covers 13 residues. V lost 6 bases, J lost 5 bases, and 10 bases lay in between. Germline CDR1 LGHDT, CDR2 YNNKEL (reference sequence). The CDR3 bases are TGTGCCAGCAGACCACCGGGTACCGGGGAGCTGTTTTTT. Translation: CASRPPGTGELFF.

The genes are TRBV10-3 and TRBJ1-4; no clear D. The CDR3 is made up of 13 amino acids. Looked up from germline, CDR1 is ENHRY and CDR2 is SYGVKD. Trimming removed 4 bases at V and 6 bases at J, with 9 bases between. Here the CDR3 reads CAISVASDEKLFF. The CDR3 DNA reads as TGTGCCATCAGTGTTGCGTCGGATGAAAAACTGTTTTTT.

V is TRBV20-1 and J is TRBJ2-1, with 8 positions matching TRBD2. Unmatched junction bases numbered 7, after V lost 3 bases and J lost 0 bases. CDR3 length: 16 residues. Per the germline V gene, CDR1 is DFQATT and CDR2 is SNEGSKA (reference sequence). The DNA for the CDR3 is TGCAGTGCTAGTCGCCCGGGAGGGAGCTCCTACAATGAGCAGTTCTTC. Translation: CSASRPGGSSYNEQFF.

This clone was counted a few times. This chain connects TRBV28 to TRBJ1-4; maybe TRBD1 (5 bases). CDR3 size: 13 residues. CDR1 and CDR2 (germline): MDHEN, SYDVKM. V lost 10 bases and J lost 13, with 22 bases in between. The CDR3 sequence is CATRGAFNEALFF. The CDR3 DNA sequence: TGTGCCACCCGAGGGGCCTTTAATGAGGCACTGTTTTTT.

The chain uses TRBV16 and TRBJ1-2; 9 bases are a match to TRBD1. CDR1 KGHSY and CDR2 FQNENV come from the germline V gene. V gave up 2 bases and J gave up 5 bases; unmatched junction bases: 3. The CDR3 sequence is 14 residues long. CDR3 bases: TGTGCCAGCAGCCAAGAGACAGGGGGGTATGGCTACACCTTC. Its translation is CASSQETGGYGYTF.

CDR3 amino acids: CASSPGPNTEAFF. DNA for the CDR3: TGTGCCAGCAGCCCCGGACCTAACACTGAAGCTTTCTTT. J is TRBJ1-1 and V is TRBV9; D call uncertain. Germline V gene lookup returns CDR1 SGDLS and CDR2 YYNGEE. Trimming pared 4 bases from V and 2 bases from J, leaving 9 bases between. CDR3 length: 13 amino acids.

The gene calls are TRBV11-2 and TRBJ2-1, with TRBD2 matching 11 bases. Germline V CDR1 and CDR2: SGHAT, FQNNGV. This CDR3 is 16 amino acids long. V was pared by 1 base and J by 4 bases, with 3 bases of the junction left unmatched. The CDR3 spells CASSLALAGGYNEQFF. The CDR3 DNA sequence: TGTGCCAGCAGCTTAGCGTTAGCGGGGGGGTACAATGAGCAGTTCTTC.

V gene TRBV27 combines with J gene TRBJ1-1; D remains ambiguous. Germline V gene lookup returns CDR1 MNHEY and CDR2 SMNVEV (reference sequence). V was trimmed by 8 bases and J by 5 bases, leaving 12 bases between them. The CDR3 covers 12 residues. The CDR3 sequence: CASRRLGTEAFF. The CDR3 DNA sequence: TGTGCCAGCCGCCGGTTAGGTACTGAAGCTTTCTTT.

The chain is built from TRBV4-3 and TRBJ2-3, with 8 bases that match TRBD1. CDR3 length: 15 residues. Trimming at V came to 2 bases and at J to 6 bases, leaving 7 bases not matched to a gene. From germline, CDR1 is LGHNA and CDR2 YSLEER. CDR3 sequence: CASSQKAQGADTQYF. In nucleotides, the CDR3 is TGCGCCAGCAGCCAAAAGGCGCAGGGGGCGGATACGCAGTATTTT.

The chain employs TRBV10-1 and TRBJ1-1, with D tentatively TRBD1 (5 bases). Germline CDR1 WNHNN, CDR2 SYGVQD (reference sequence). V lost 7 bases and J 6 bases, leaving 15 bases between the germline ends. The CDR3 runs 13 residues. In DNA form, the CDR3 reads TGCGCCAGCATTGGGGCCGGCGGTCCTGAAGCTTTCTTT. Amino acid sequence: CASIGAGGPEAFF.

This sequence joins TRBV2 and TRBJ2-3, with a possible D match to TRBD1 (6 bases). In germline, CDR1 is SNHLY, CDR2 FYNNEI. This CDR3 is built from 15 residues. The V gene lost 4 bases and the J gene lost 2 bases, with 13 bases spanning the gap. The CDR3 nucleotides read TGTGCCAGCAGTGCGGGGCCAGGGGTCACAGATACGCAGTATTTT. It is translated as CASSAGPGVTDTQYF.